This T cell receptor (beta chain) came from a study of blood T cells in healthy people across ages. The CDR3 totals 11 residues. The germline CDR1 and CDR2 sequences are SQVTM and ANQGSEA. Study results and limitations: Observed TCR beta diversity per million T cells went down as age went up. This fall followed a roughly linear course with age. Changes in expanded clonotypes were possibly confounded, as the CMV status of donors was unknown.

Whenever a sample was processed, at least 6 million PBMCs were isolated. At least 5 micrograms of total RNA were extracted per sample. Together with a sample-barcoded 5' primer, a J-beta primer mix was included in a second PCR lasting roughly 6 to 12 cycles. TCRdb independently ran MiXCR on the 5' RACE reads; one entry per CDR3 protein. The data contain about 940,000 distinct CDR3 sequences, under 50% of them seen just once; the ten biggest clones take up roughly an eighth. Turning to this clonotype: The antigen is not known. The junction departs from germline at one end; a sequencing error may be responsible.

This chain joins TRBV29-1 and TRBJ2-7, with D possibly being TRBD2 (6 bases). The clonotype was recovered from a man aged 30-40 years in good health. Material: blood. Here the CDR3 DNA reads TGCTGCGTTGCCCGTAGCGGCGAGCAGTACTTC. Its translation: CCVARSGEQYF.